This passage covers 32 T cell receptor beta chains from one sample sequenced in a study of early T cells in non-severe SARS-CoV-2 infection. TCRdb fed the 5' RACE reads into MiXCR, producing one record per CDR3 protein. The sample carries 75,000 or so distinct CDR3 sequences, about an eighth recorded once. The input for sequencing was whole blood, taken at baseline. The origin of the receptors is an adult who was a healthcare worker with PCR-confirmed SARS-CoV-2 infection or an uninfected control (not recorded which).

This clonotype came up many times. The rearrangement uses TRBV5-6 and TRBJ2-3; D call uncertain. Germline V CDR1 and CDR2: SGHDT, YYEEEE. Deletions cut 4 bases from V and 4 bases from J, with 4 bases between. The CDR3 covers 11 residues. In DNA form, the CDR3 reads TGTGCCAGCAGCGTAGCAGATACGCAGTATTTT. Translating it yields CASSVADTQYF.

This clonotype appeared a few times. V and J are TRBV24-1 and TRBJ2-1; TRBD2 matches 16 bases. The CDR3 contains 19 residues. Germline values: CDR1 KGHDR, CDR2 SFDVKD. V was clipped by 2 bases and J by 4 bases; unmatched bases: 7. The CDR3 reads CATSDSRGLAGGPYNEQFF. DNA for the CDR3: TGTGCCACCAGTGATTCCCGGGGACTAGCGGGAGGGCCTTACAATGAGCAGTTCTTC.

This clonotype turned up a few times. The chain couples TRBV29-1 to TRBJ2-1; D gene unclear. The CDR3 length is 14 residues. Germline lookup yields CDR1 SQVTM and CDR2 ANQGSEA. Deletions cut 4 bases from V and 7 bases from J, with 17 bases between. The CDR3 reads CSVVRRNAINEQFF. The CDR3, as DNA: TGCAGCGTTGTTCGACGGAACGCAATTAATGAGCAGTTCTTC.

The chain combines TRBV7-8 with TRBJ1-5; maybe TRBD1 (5 bases). Per the germline V gene, CDR1 is SGHVS and CDR2 is FQNEAQ. The CDR3 has 16 residues. V was cut by 0 bases and J by 5 bases, with 14 bases left in between. CDR3 in amino acids: CASSLAGRRKDQPQHF. The CDR3 nucleotides read TGTGCCAGCAGCTTAGCGGGACGAAGAAAGGATCAGCCCCAGCATTTT.

The gene calls are TRBV20-1 and TRBJ2-7; no clear D. This CDR3 has 16 amino acids. CDR1 is DFQATT and CDR2 is SNEGSKA in the germline V gene (reference sequence). Between the trimmed V and J ends, which lost 3 bases and 3 bases, there was a span of 21 bases. The chain's CDR3 is CSASPRSGSLVYEQYF. Written as DNA, the CDR3 is TGCAGTGCTAGCCCCCGTAGTGGTAGCTTGGTCTACGAGCAGTACTTC.

V is TRBV20-1 and J is TRBJ1-4; 9 nucleotides agree with TRBD1. Looked up from germline, CDR1 is DFQATT and CDR2 is SNEGSKA (reference sequence). The CDR3 is made up of 14 amino acids. V lost 0 bases and J lost 8; bases outside the gene matches: 4. In DNA, the CDR3 is TGCAGTGCTAGAGATCCACAGGGGGCCGAAAAACTGTTTTTT. Protein product: CSARDPQGAEKLFF.

This clonotype was counted only a few times. The V gene is TRBV29-1, the J gene TRBJ2-1; D remains unclear. The CDR3 extends over 15 amino acids. V was shortened by 7 bases and J by 1 base, with 17 bases between the two germline ends. Germline lookup yields CDR1 SQVTM and CDR2 ANQGSEA. CDR3 amino acids: CSAMDPGLSYNEQFF. The CDR3 coding sequence is TGCAGCGCTATGGATCCCGGTTTATCCTACAATGAGCAGTTCTTC.

This clonotype was detected a few times. The rearrangement joins TRBV7-6 to TRBJ2-1; 10 bases are shared with TRBD2. Germline CDR1 reads SGHVS; CDR2 reads FNYEAQ. The CDR3 runs 16 residues. V was pared by 3 bases and J by 7 bases, with 9 bases of the junction left unmatched. CDR3 coding DNA: TGTGCCAGCAGCTTTGGTGTCGGTAGCGGGAGGAATGAGCAGTTCTTC. Translated: CASSFGVGSGRNEQFF.

In its sample, this clonotype was seen many times. V gene TRBV13 combines with J gene TRBJ1-5; no firm D call. Germline CDR1 is PRHDT and CDR2 is FYEKMQ (reference sequence). The CDR3 has 14 residues. V lost 2 bases and J 2 bases, leaving 7 bases between the germline ends. DNA for the CDR3: TGTGCCAGCAGCTTATCCGGTGGCAATCAGCCCCAGCATTTT. The encoded protein is CASSLSGGNQPQHF.

The sample holds many counts of this clonotype. The CDR3: CSGKDRGQGEKLFF. In DNA form, the CDR3 reads TGCAGCGGTAAAGACAGGGGGCAAGGAGAAAAACTGTTTTTT. This sequence joins TRBV29-1 and TRBJ1-4, with 10 bases that match TRBD1. V shed 7 bases and J 8 bases; nucleotides not matched to a gene: 10. Germline V gene sequence: CDR1 SQVTM, CDR2 ANQGSEA. This CDR3 has 14 amino acids.

This clonotype was counted once. This chain links TRBV5-1 with TRBJ2-1; 10 nucleotides agree with TRBD2. The CDR3 sequence is 14 residues long. Per germline, CDR1 SGHRS and CDR2 YFSETQ. V was clipped by 3 bases and J by 6 bases; unmatched bases: 3. Here the CDR3 reads CASSSGLAFNEQFF. DNA for the CDR3: TGCGCCAGCAGCTCGGGACTAGCGTTCAATGAGCAGTTCTTC. The full variable domain, rest sourced from reference TRBV5-1 and TRBJ2-1, is KAGVTQTPRYLIKTRGQQVTLSCSPISGHRSVSWYQQTPGQGLQFLFEYFSETQRNKGNFPGRFSGRQFSNSRSEMNVSTLELGDSALYLCASSSGLAFNEQFFGPGTRLTVL.

This clonotype has at least ten counts. The genes are TRBV29-1 and TRBJ1-1, with D perhaps TRBD1 (6 bases). Per the germline V gene, CDR1 is SQVTM and CDR2 is ANQGSEA. The V gene lost 6 bases and the J gene lost 1 base, with 12 bases spanning the gap. The CDR3 has 13 residues. The CDR3 spells CSVSGQRNTEAFF. CDR3 in DNA: TGCAGCGTCTCTGGACAGAGGAACACTGAAGCTTTCTTT.

This clonotype was seen many times. V and J are TRBV12-5 and TRBJ2-3; no definite D call. CDR3 size: 14 residues. Trimming took 4 bases from V and 0 from J, leaving 8 bases between them. Germline assignment: CDR1 LGHNT and CDR2 FRNRAP. This CDR3 reads CASGYGGSTDTQYF. The CDR3 DNA reads TGTGCTAGTGGTTACGGCGGTAGCACAGATACGCAGTATTTT.

This clonotype was seen only a few times. This chain uses TRBV7-9 with TRBJ2-7; 9 bases align to TRBD1. The CDR3 length is 15 residues. Germline values: CDR1 SEHNR, CDR2 FQNEAQ (reference sequence). V dropped 5 bases and J dropped 4; count of bases not matched to a gene: 9. The CDR3: CASSPPGTGLYEQYF. CDR3 DNA: TGTGCCAGCAGCCCGCCGGGGACAGGGCTTTACGAGCAGTACTTC.

This clonotype was detected ten times or more. The chain recombines TRBV20-1 with TRBJ1-2; a weak D match, TRBD1 (5 bases). The CDR3 runs 14 residues. Looked up from germline, CDR1 is DFQATT and CDR2 is SNEGSKA (reference sequence). V was shortened by 0 bases and J by 1 base, with 9 bases between the two germline ends. CDR3 region: CSARDAGGNYGYTF. DNA for the CDR3: TGCAGTGCTAGAGATGCGGGGGGTAACTATGGCTACACCTTC.

This clonotype was observed at least ten times. The CDR3 reads CASRDSFGSPLHF. DNA for the CDR3: TGTGCCAGCAGAGACTCGTTCGGCTCACCCCTCCACTTT. The chain combines TRBV6-5 with TRBJ1-6, with D hard to call. The CDR3 totals 13 residues. Germline V gives CDR1 MNHEY, CDR2 SVGAGI. Trimming removed 6 bases from V and 10 bases from J, with 13 bases in between.

In this sample, this clonotype turned up a few times. This sequence joins TRBV30 and TRBJ2-5, with 12 bases fitting TRBD2. Per the germline V gene, CDR1 is GTSNPN and CDR2 is SVGIG (reference sequence). V lost 0 bases to trimming and J lost 1 base; unmatched junction nucleotides: 15. The CDR3 length is 20 residues. Here the CDR3 reads CAWSVTRTSGTKNLQETQYF. DNA of the CDR3: TGTGCCTGGAGTGTAACTAGGACTAGCGGGACCAAAAACCTCCAAGAGACCCAGTACTTC.

Points on this clonotype: An end of the junction does not agree with germline; a read error may underlie this. V is TRBV7-6 and J is TRBJ2-7; 7 bases are a match to TRBD1. Per germline, CDR1 SGHVS and CDR2 FNYEAQ. This CDR3 contains 13 residues. The chain's CDR3 is CASSSPGTEPVDF. The DNA of the CDR3 is TGTGCCAGCAGCTCCCCCGGGACAGAACCCGTGGACTTC.

This clonotype has just a few counts. The chain has TRBV20-1 and TRBJ2-5, with D possibly matching TRBD2 (6 bases). Trimming shortened V by 6 bases and J by 2 bases, and 10 bases separated the two germline ends. CDR3 size: 12 residues. Germline values: CDR1 DFQATT, CDR2 SNEGSKA (reference sequence). DNA for the CDR3: TGCAGTGCCTTGGGACTGCAAGAGACCCAGTACTTC. Translating it yields CSALGLQETQYF.

This clonotype was counted between two and nine times. The chain combines TRBV6-1 with TRBJ2-2; D possibly corresponds to TRBD1 (7 bases). CDR3 length: 14 amino acids. Trimming took off 7 bases at V and 7 bases at J, with 16 bases between the two ends. CDR1 is MNHNS and CDR2 is SASEGT in the germline V gene. The chain's CDR3 is CASTAGQSYGELFF. The CDR3 DNA reads as TGTGCCAGCACCGCGGGACAGAGCTACGGGGAGCTGTTTTTT.

This clonotype was recorded many times. The chain has TRBV18 and TRBJ2-5, with 7 bases lining up with TRBD1. The CDR3 length is 15 residues. The germline V gene encodes CDR1 KGHSH and CDR2 LQKENI. The trim removed 4 bases at V and 5 bases at J, leaving 10 bases unmatched. CDR3 loop: CASSRGQVYYETQYF. CDR3 DNA sequence: TGTGCCAGCTCACGAGGACAGGTGTATTACGAGACCCAGTACTTC.

In this sample, this clonotype turned up a few times. The genes are TRBV29-1 and TRBJ1-2, with a tentative D call TRBD1 (6 bases). V lost 4 bases to trimming and J lost 4 bases, with 13 bases between them. Germline V gives CDR1 SQVTM, CDR2 ANQGSEA. The CDR3 runs to 13 residues. CDR3 residues: CSVASGQTYGYTF. DNA of the CDR3: TGCAGCGTTGCGAGCGGACAGACCTATGGCTACACCTTC.

The table lists this clonotype with a few counts. V and J are TRBV7-8 and TRBJ2-1, with D unclear. Trimming stripped 1 base from V and 8 bases from J, with 15 bases between. Germline V gene lookup returns CDR1 SGHVS and CDR2 FQNEAQ. The CDR3 covers 15 residues. CDR3 sequence reads: CASSLEIGDRDEQFF. Here the CDR3 DNA reads TGTGCCAGCAGCTTAGAAATAGGTGATAGGGATGAGCAGTTCTTC.

This clonotype was seen only a few times. This chain joins TRBV18 and TRBJ2-3; maybe TRBD1 (5 bases). This CDR3 is 15 amino acids long. Trimming left V 1 base short and J 4 bases short, with 12 bases between. Per germline, CDR1 KGHSH and CDR2 LQKENI. The CDR3 nucleotides are TGTGCCAGCTCACCACAAAGTGGGGCACCAGATACGCAGTATTTT. Its translation: CASSPQSGAPDTQYF.

This clonotype was picked up a small number of times. The CDR3, as DNA: TGTGCCAGCAGCTTGGGGTGGAGCCAGTACAATGAGCAGTTCTTC. It encodes CASSLGWSQYNEQFF. The chain couples TRBV5-8 to TRBJ2-1; D ambiguous. The germline V gene has CDR1 SGHTS and CDR2 YDEGEE. Between the trimmed V and J ends, which lost 0 bases and 4 bases, there was a span of 11 bases. The CDR3 contains 15 residues. The complete variable domain, with remaining parts taken from reference TRBV5-8 and TRBJ2-1, reads EAGVTQSPTHLIKTRGQQATLRCSPISGHTSVYWYQQALGLGLQFLLWYDEGEERNRGNFPPRFSGRQFPNYSSELNVNALELEDSALYLCASSLGWSQYNEQFFGPGTRLTVL.

This clonotype has ten or more counts. This sequence joins TRBV7-8 and TRBJ2-7, with D perhaps TRBD2 (5 bases). Germline CDR1 and CDR2: SGHVS and FQNEAQ. Trimming pared 5 bases from V and 0 bases from J, leaving 14 bases between. The CDR3 is made up of 15 amino acids. The CDR3 loop is CASSPHEGSSYEQYF. The DNA for the CDR3 is TGTGCCAGCAGCCCGCACGAGGGAAGCTCCTACGAGCAGTACTTC. Filled out from reference TRBV7-8 and TRBJ2-7, the complete variable domain reads GAGVSQSPRYKVAKRGQDVALRCDPISGHVSLFWYQQALGQGPEFLTYFQNEAQLDKSGLPSDRFFAERPEGSVSTLKIQRTQQEDSAVYLCASSPHEGSSYEQYFGPGTRLTVT.

This clonotype has just a few counts. The chain employs TRBV5-5 and TRBJ2-5, with no clear D. Trimming removed 0 bases from V and 3 bases from J, with 9 bases in between. From germline, CDR1 is SGHKS and CDR2 YYEKEE (reference sequence). The CDR3 is 14 amino acids. CDR3: CASSLVRSKETQYF. The CDR3 region has the DNA TGTGCCAGCAGCTTGGTCAGGAGTAAAGAGACCCAGTACTTC.

This chain joins TRBV6-2 or TRBV6-3 and TRBJ2-7; 8 bases are shared with TRBD2. Trimming took 2 bases from V and 6 from J; bases not matched to a gene: 12. The CDR3 totals 16 residues. The germline V gene has CDR1 MNHEY and CDR2 SVGEGT. DNA for the CDR3: TGTGCCAGCAGTTACAGAAAACTAGCGGACCTCCTCGAGCAGTACTTC. The encoded protein is CASSYRKLADLLEQYF.

The gene calls are TRBV6-6 and TRBJ1-1; a possible D gene is TRBD1 (6 bases). Germline V lookup: CDR1 MNHNY, CDR2 SVGAGI (reference sequence). The CDR3 has 17 residues. V lost 2 bases, J lost 5 bases, and 21 bases lay in between. The CDR3 sequence is CASSYGGRGEKRTEAFF. In DNA, the CDR3 is TGTGCCAGCAGTTACGGGGGCCGGGGGGAAAAGAGGACTGAAGCTTTCTTT.

By sample fraction, this clonotype is medium-sized. The genes are TRBV7-2 and TRBJ2-1; 7 bases fit TRBD2. After removal of 7 bases from V and 7 bases from J, the junction contained 10 bases not matched to a gene. Germline V gene data show CDR1 as SGHTA and CDR2 as FQGNSA. CDR3 length: 14 residues. This CDR3 is CASKDLAERNEQFF. The DNA for the CDR3 is TGTGCCAGCAAGGATCTAGCGGAAAGGAATGAGCAGTTCTTC.

A word on this clonotype: One junction end does not reproduce the germline sequence, and a read error may be involved. This rearrangement joins TRBV7-9 to TRBJ2-5; D could derive from TRBD1 or TRBD2 (5 bases each). The length of the CDR3 is 14 residues. Germline assignment: CDR1 SEHNR and CDR2 FQNEAQ (reference sequence). The CDR3 nucleotides are TGTGCCAGCAGCCTAGCTACCGGGACAGAGACCCAGTACTTC. Translated: CASSLATGTETQYF.

This clonotype was recorded at least ten times. This chain uses TRBV3-1 with TRBJ1-2, with 9 bases identical to TRBD1. This CDR3 has 15 amino acids. Germline V lookup: CDR1 LGHDT, CDR2 YNNKEL (reference sequence). Trimming at V came to 5 bases and at J to 4 bases, leaving 8 bases not matched to a gene. DNA of the CDR3: TGTGCCAGCAGCGACTTAACAGGGGGCTTCTATGGCTACACCTTC. Protein sequence: CASSDLTGGFYGYTF.